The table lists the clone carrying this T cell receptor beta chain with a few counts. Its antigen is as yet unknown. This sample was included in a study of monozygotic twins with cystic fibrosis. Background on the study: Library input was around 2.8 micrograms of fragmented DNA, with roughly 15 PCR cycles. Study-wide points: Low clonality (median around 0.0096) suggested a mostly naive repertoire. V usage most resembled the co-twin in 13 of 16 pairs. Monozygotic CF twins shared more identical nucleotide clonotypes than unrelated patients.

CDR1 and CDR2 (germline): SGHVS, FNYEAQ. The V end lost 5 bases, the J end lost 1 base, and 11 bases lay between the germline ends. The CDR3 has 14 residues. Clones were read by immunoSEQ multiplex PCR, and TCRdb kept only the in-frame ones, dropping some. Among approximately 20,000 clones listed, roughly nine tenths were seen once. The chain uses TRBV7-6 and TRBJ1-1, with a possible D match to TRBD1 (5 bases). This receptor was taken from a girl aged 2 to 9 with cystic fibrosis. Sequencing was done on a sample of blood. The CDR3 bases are TGTGCCAGCAGCCAGGGTGTTCGGAACACTGAAGCTTTCTTT. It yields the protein CASSQGVRNTEAFF.